This paragraph reports one TCR beta chain. Original processing notes: Estimated nucleated cell counts came from reference gene primer amplification. Profiled with immunoSEQ multiplex PCR; TCRdb holds only in-frame clones, not every one. Clonal size and the V and J genes are those of that table, whereas D and trimming came from the DNA. This sample has 300,000 to 400,000 clones, with approximately 90% found just once. With 5 bases clipped from V and 3 bases from J, the junction kept 8 bases outside the gene matches. CDR3 length: 15 residues. Germline values: CDR1 SGHKS, CDR2 YYEKEE (reference sequence). Enrolled through a virtual design, the participants were between about 18 and 100 years of age and came from about two dozen US areas. Participants reported their clinical history, and cohort assignment relied on those reports. This record belongs to a study of blood T cell repertoires in COVID-19. Study context: PBMCs, B-cell-depleted T cells, or T cells provided the cDNA or gDNA that made up the material.

Sequenced input: PBMCs or T cells enriched from blood (not recorded which). The clonotype was recovered from a woman younger than 45 with acute COVID-19. The chain combines TRBV5-5 with TRBJ1-2; TRBD1 aligns across 9 bases. CDR3 in DNA: TGTGCCAGCAGGGGGACAGGGCCCCCCTACTATGGCTACACCTTC. Residues: CASRGTGPPYYGYTF. Full variable domain (missing parts from reference TRBV5-5 and TRBJ1-2): DAGVTQSPTHLIKTRGQQVTLRCSPISGHKSVSWYQQVLGQGPQFIFQYYEKEERGRGNFPDRFSARQFPNYSSELNVNALLLGDSALYLCASRGTGPPYYGYTFGSGTRLTVV.